Below, 26 T cell receptor beta chains from the same sample are listed, as sequenced in a study of T cell responses to AZD1222 COVID-19 vaccine. Data came from immunoSEQ multiplex PCR; TCRdb stores just in-frame clones and leaves some out. The sample holds 110,000 to 150,000 clones, more than 75% seen once. This material consisted of peripheral blood, taken 28 days after the second AZD1222 dose. These receptors originate from an adult who received the AZD1222 COVID-19 vaccine.

The chain is built from TRBV12-5 and TRBJ1-2; TRBD1 matches at 8 bases. The trim removed 1 base at V and 5 bases at J, leaving 9 bases unmatched. The CDR3 has 16 amino acids. In germline, CDR1 is LGHNT, CDR2 FRNRAP. CDR3 sequence (DNA): TGTGCTAGTGGTTTGGGGACAGGGACCGGGTCTTATGGCTACACCTTC. Its translation: CASGLGTGTGSYGYTF.

This chain links TRBV6-5 with TRBJ1-4; D is possibly TRBD1 (5 bases). From germline, CDR1 is MNHEY and CDR2 SVGAGI. Trimming removed 7 bases from V and 2 bases from J, with 14 bases in between. This CDR3 is 15 amino acids long. The CDR3, as DNA: TGTGCCAGCATTAGGGACCGACAGACTAATGAAAAACTGTTTTTT. It translates to CASIRDRQTNEKLFF.

The chain couples TRBV5-4 to TRBJ1-3; the match to TRBD1 covers 7 bases. V was pared by 4 bases and J by 2 bases, with 9 bases of the junction left unmatched. Germline values: CDR1 SGHNT, CDR2 YYREEE (reference sequence). CDR3 size: 16 residues. CDR3 sequence reads: CASSIRGGRAGNTIYF. CDR3 nucleotides: TGTGCCAGCAGCATACGAGGGGGCCGAGCTGGAAACACCATATATTTT.

The sample holds many counts of this clone. This rearrangement joins TRBV2 to TRBJ1-1; D is unresolved. The CDR3 runs to 13 residues. Trimming pared 4 bases from V and 4 bases from J, leaving 10 bases between. Germline CDR1 is SNHLY and CDR2 is FYNNEI. The CDR3 sequence: CASSVGLATEAFF. The CDR3 DNA reads as TGTGCCAGCAGTGTAGGGTTGGCCACTGAAGCTTTCTTT.

This chain links TRBV9 with TRBJ1-1; D call uncertain. The germline V gene encodes CDR1 SGDLS and CDR2 YYNGEE. There are 15 residues in the CDR3. V lost 0 bases and J lost 1, with 10 bases in between. In DNA form, the CDR3 reads TGTGCCAGCAGCGTAGCTCCCATCGGGAACACTGAAGCTTTCTTT. It translates to CASSVAPIGNTEAFF.

The chain uses TRBV9 and TRBJ1-6; D unclear. V was clipped by 0 bases and J by 10 bases, with 11 bases between them. This CDR3 comprises 14 residues. CDR1 and CDR2 (germline): SGDLS, YYNGEE. As DNA, the CDR3 is TGTGCCAGCAGCGTAGACCCTCAGCGGTCACCCCTCCACTTT. Amino acid sequence: CASSVDPQRSPLHF.

V gene TRBV3-1 (or the pseudogene TRBV3-2) combines with J gene TRBJ1-5; D uncertain. Trimming removed 2 bases from V and 6 bases from J, with 14 bases in between. CDR1 is LGHDT and CDR2 is YNNKEL in the germline V gene (reference sequence). The CDR3 covers 15 residues. CDR3 protein: CASSQSGPDSQPQHF. CDR3 bases: TGTGCCAGCAGCCAAAGCGGTCCAGACTCTCAGCCCCAGCATTTT.

A single count supports this clone. The CDR3 DNA follows: TGTGCCAGCAGCTTTACCAACTATGGCTACACCTTC. Its protein is CASSFTNYGYTF. This chain links TRBV7-9 with TRBJ1-2, with unresolved D. The length of the CDR3 is 12 residues. Germline V gene data show CDR1 as SEHNR and CDR2 as FQNEAQ (reference sequence). V was cut by 3 bases and J by 2 bases, with 4 bases left in between. Full variable domain (outside the CDR3, taken from reference TRBV7-9 and TRBJ1-2): DTGVSQNPRHKITKRGQNVTFRCDPISEHNRLYWYRQTLGQGPEFLTYFQNEAQLEKSRLLSDRFSAERPKGSFSTLEIQRTEQGDSAMYLCASSFTNYGYTFGSGTRLTVV.

The rearrangement links TRBV3-1 (or the pseudogene TRBV3-2) to TRBJ2-1; D ambiguous. V gave up 2 bases and J gave up 7 bases, with 12 bases separating them. Per germline, CDR1 LGHDT and CDR2 YNNKEL (reference sequence). The CDR3 consists of 14 residues. CDR3 sequence: CASSQQTSSNEQFF. The CDR3, as DNA: TGTGCCAGCAGCCAACAGACCAGTTCTAATGAGCAGTTCTTC.

Here the CDR3 DNA reads TGTGCCAGTGAAATGGGACGACAGCCCCAGCATTTT. Protein product: CASEMGRQPQHF. The chain couples TRBV28 to TRBJ1-5, with D perhaps TRBD1 (5 bases). CDR1 is MDHEN, CDR2 SYDVKM, per germline. V lost 9 bases and J 7 bases, leaving 13 bases between the germline ends. This CDR3 contains 12 residues.

This chain joins TRBV9 and TRBJ1-1, with D possibly matching TRBD1 (6 bases). Germline CDR1 is SGDLS and CDR2 is YYNGEE. Trimming stripped 4 bases from V and 8 bases from J, with 15 bases between. The CDR3 length is 13 residues. The CDR3 region has the DNA TGTGCCAGCAGCTATAAGGCAGGGGTAGAAGCTTTCTTT. Encoded protein: CASSYKAGVEAFF. The full variable domain, in which reference TRBV9 and TRBJ1-1 provide the parts outside the CDR3, is DSGVTQTPKHLITATGQRVTLRCSPRSGDLSVYWYQQSLDQGLQFLIQYYNGEERAKGNILERFSAQQFPDLHSELNLSSLELGDSALYFCASSYKAGVEAFFGQGTRLTVV.

The chain links TRBV7-9 to TRBJ2-4; 9 bases are a match to TRBD1. CDR3 length: 15 amino acids. The trim removed 5 bases at V and 8 bases at J, leaving 10 bases unmatched. The V gene's germline CDR1 is SEHNR and CDR2 FQNEAQ (reference sequence). CDR3 amino acids: CASSPGTGRNDIQYF. CDR3 in DNA: TGTGCCAGCAGCCCAGGGACAGGGAGGAACGACATTCAGTACTTC.

The chain couples TRBV19 to TRBJ1-1; D gene uncertain. CDR3 length: 12 residues. Germline V gene lookup returns CDR1 LNHDA and CDR2 SQIVND (reference sequence). V gave up 7 bases and J gave up 5 bases, with 11 bases separating them. The CDR3 sequence: CASKTGVTEAFF. CDR3 bases: TGTGCCAGTAAGACGGGTGTGACTGAAGCTTTCTTT.

The rearrangement uses TRBV20-1 and TRBJ1-2, with D possibly being TRBD1 (5 bases). V lost 3 bases to trimming and J lost 5 bases, with 16 bases between them. CDR1 is DFQATT and CDR2 is SNEGSKA in the germline V gene (reference sequence). The CDR3 spans 14 residues. This CDR3 is CSASFPGTRYGYTF. The DNA for the CDR3 is TGCAGTGCTAGTTTCCCTGGGACTCGATATGGCTACACCTTC.

The rearrangement joins TRBV28 to TRBJ2-3; D is possibly TRBD2 (6 bases). Trimming left V 6 bases short and J 5 bases short, with 18 bases between. Germline V gene data show CDR1 as MDHEN and CDR2 as SYDVKM. The CDR3 is made up of 15 amino acids. CDR3 in DNA: TGTGCCAGCAGCCTCCAGGGTAGCGGCGTAGATACGCAGTATTTT. It yields the protein CASSLQGSGVDTQYF.

The CDR3 sequence: CASSLGRGDQPQHF. CDR3 coding DNA: TGTGCCAGCAGCTTAGGCAGGGGTGATCAGCCCCAGCATTTT. The V gene is TRBV5-6, the J gene TRBJ1-5, with TRBD1 as a possible D gene (6 bases). Per germline, CDR1 SGHDT and CDR2 YYEEEE. The CDR3 totals 14 residues. V was clipped by 2 bases and J by 5 bases, with 11 bases between them.

V gene TRBV5-1 combines with J gene TRBJ2-3; 9 positions agree with TRBD2. CDR3 length: 15 amino acids. Losses at the gene ends were 2 bases for V and 4 bases for J; bases not matched to a gene: 5. Germline V CDR1 and CDR2: SGHRS, YFSETQ. CDR3 DNA sequence: TGCGCCAGCAGCTTTCTGGCGGGAGGGGCAGATACGCAGTATTTT. As protein: CASSFLAGGADTQYF.

This clone was picked up one time. CDR3 coding DNA: TGTGCCAGCAGCCCGGGAACAGACCCTGGGACCCAGTACTTC. Translated: CASSPGTDPGTQYF. The chain links TRBV3-1 (or the pseudogene TRBV3-2) to TRBJ2-5, with TRBD2 as a possible D gene (5 bases). The CDR3 totals 14 residues. Germline V gene data show CDR1 as LGHDT and CDR2 as YNNKEL (reference sequence). Trimming cost V 4 bases and J 7 bases, with 16 bases left between them.

This chain joins TRBV27 and TRBJ2-1; a possible D gene is TRBD2 (5 bases). Per germline, CDR1 MNHEY and CDR2 SMNVEV (reference sequence). The CDR3 is made up of 15 amino acids. V lost 7 bases and J 9 bases, leaving 22 bases between the germline ends. The CDR3 region is CASIPTPPGSGEQFF. The CDR3 nucleotides are TGTGCCAGCATTCCAACCCCGCCGGGGTCAGGTGAGCAGTTCTTC.

The chain has TRBV28 and TRBJ2-7, with 11 bases fitting TRBD2. Germline values: CDR1 MDHEN, CDR2 SYDVKM. J gave up 2 bases and V 3 bases, and 3 bases lay outside the gene matches. This CDR3 spans 15 amino acids. CDR3 protein: CASSFMTSGTYEQYF. CDR3 nucleotides: TGTGCCAGCAGTTTCATGACTAGCGGGACCTACGAGCAGTACTTC.

V gene TRBV7-2 combines with J gene TRBJ1-1, with D possibly being TRBD1 (5 bases). With 5 bases removed from V and 0 bases from J, the gap between germline ends came to 13 bases. Germline CDR1 SGHTA, CDR2 FQGNSA. The CDR3 loop spans 15 amino acids. This CDR3 reads CASSINGAMNTEAFF. The CDR3 coding sequence is TGTGCCAGCAGCATAAATGGGGCGATGAACACTGAAGCTTTCTTT.

This clone was recorded a few times. The chain uses TRBV9 and TRBJ1-3; D is ambiguous. V was shortened by 3 bases and J by 0 bases, with 10 bases between the two germline ends. Germline V gene lookup returns CDR1 SGDLS and CDR2 YYNGEE. The CDR3 is 15 residues long. CDR3 nucleotides: TGTGCCAGCAGCGCCCGGTTGGGCTCTGGAAACACCATATATTTT. This codes for CASSARLGSGNTIYF.

The rearrangement links TRBV9 to TRBJ2-7; D not certain. This CDR3 comprises 15 residues. V lost 0 bases and J 2 bases, leaving 12 bases between the germline ends. The germline V gene encodes CDR1 SGDLS and CDR2 YYNGEE. In DNA form, the CDR3 reads TGTGCCAGCAGCGTAGAGGAAGGTGCGGCCTACGAGCAGTACTTC. As protein: CASSVEEGAAYEQYF.

V usage is TRBV6-6 and J usage is TRBJ2-7; tentative D call: TRBD2 (6 bases). This CDR3 is built from 15 residues. Germline V gene sequence: CDR1 MNHNY, CDR2 SVGAGI (reference sequence). The V end lost 5 bases, the J end lost 4 bases, and 18 bases lay between the germline ends. The CDR3, as DNA: TGTGCCAGCAGTCTATCCGGGGACCGGGGGTACGAGCAGTACTTC. Protein: CASSLSGDRGYEQYF.

This clone occurred a few times. The chain recombines TRBV4-1 with TRBJ1-2; no firm D call. The CDR3 covers 13 residues. Trimming removed 5 bases at V and 0 bases at J, with 7 bases between. The V gene's germline CDR1 is MGHRA and CDR2 YSYEKL. CDR3 loop: CASSNTANYGYTF. For the CDR3, the DNA is TGCGCCAGCAGCAACACGGCTAACTATGGCTACACCTTC.

The rearrangement links TRBV18 to TRBJ1-2, with a tentative D call TRBD1 (5 bases). V was trimmed by 2 bases and J by 6 bases, leaving 10 bases between them. Looked up from germline, CDR1 is KGHSH and CDR2 is LQKENI. The CDR3 extends over 13 amino acids. CDR3 sequence reads: CASSPRDGDGYTF. The CDR3 DNA reads as TGTGCCAGCTCACCAAGGGACGGAGATGGCTACACCTTC. Using reference TRBV18 and TRBJ1-2 for the parts outside the CDR3, the full variable domain is NAGVMQNPRHLVRRRGQEARLRCSPMKGHSHVYWYRQLPEEGLKFMVYLQKENIIDESGMPKERFSAEFPKEGPSILRIQQVVRGDSAAYFCASSPRDGDGYTFGSGTRLTVV.